Below, 31 T cell receptor beta chains from the same sample are listed, as sequenced in a study of response to subunit inactivated influenza vaccine. TCRdb ran MiXCR on the RT-PCR reads and lists one entry per CDR3 protein. The sample has 710,000 or so distinct CDR3 sequences, approximately 15% seen once; the top ten hold around 10%. This specimen consisted of PBMCs from blood, obtained 11 to 12 days after vaccination. The receptors were gathered from a man in his fifties or sixties who received an inactivated influenza vaccine.

This sequence joins TRBV11-1 and TRBJ2-1, with 8 bases fitting TRBD1. Looked up from germline, CDR1 is SGHAT and CDR2 is FQDESV (reference sequence). The trim removed 2 bases at V and 6 bases at J, leaving 9 bases unmatched. The CDR3 contains 16 residues. The CDR3 region is CASSLTDRGASNEQFF. As DNA, the CDR3 is TGTGCCAGCAGCTTAACCGACAGGGGCGCATCCAATGAGCAGTTCTTC.

This clonotype was recorded many times. This sequence joins TRBV7-9 and TRBJ2-5; 10 nucleotides match TRBD1. This CDR3 comprises 16 residues. Germline V gene lookup returns CDR1 SEHNR and CDR2 FQNEAQ (reference sequence). The V gene end was trimmed by 5 bases and the J gene end by 4 bases; junction bases not matched to a gene: 10. The CDR3 here is CASSERTGGTRETQYF. The CDR3 coding sequence is TGTGCCAGCAGCGAAAGGACAGGGGGTACACGAGAGACCCAGTACTTC.

The V and J genes are TRBV7-9 and TRBJ2-1; TRBD1 aligns across 9 bases. V shed 1 base, J shed 4 bases, and the junction held 2 bases outside the gene matches. The CDR3 extends over 15 amino acids. Germline CDR1 and CDR2: SEHNR and FQNEAQ (reference sequence). The CDR3 loop is CASSLVGTGYNEQFF. The CDR3 bases are TGTGCCAGCAGCTTAGTAGGGACAGGGTACAATGAGCAGTTCTTC. Using reference TRBV7-9 and TRBJ2-1 for the parts outside the CDR3, the full variable domain is DTGVSQNPRHKITKRGQNVTFRCDPISEHNRLYWYRQTLGQGPEFLTYFQNEAQLEKSRLLSDRFSAERPKGSFSTLEIQRTEQGDSAMYLCASSLVGTGYNEQFFGPGTRLTVL.

V usage is TRBV11-2 and J usage is TRBJ2-6; D is unresolved. The germline V gene has CDR1 SGHAT and CDR2 FQNNGV. V gave up 6 bases and J gave up 4 bases, with 16 bases separating them. The CDR3 contains 16 residues. The CDR3 loop is CASSPRRWEGANVLTF. CDR3 sequence (DNA): TGTGCCAGCAGTCCCCGACGGTGGGAAGGGGCCAACGTCCTGACTTTC.

This clonotype occurred a few times. V is TRBV10-3 and J is TRBJ1-3; the D gene is possibly TRBD1 (6 bases). Trimming removed 10 bases from V and 0 bases from J, with 16 bases in between. Germline V lookup: CDR1 ENHRY, CDR2 SYGVKD. The CDR3 loop spans 15 amino acids. The CDR3 loop reads CATTPQGLSGNTIYF. The DNA for the CDR3 is TGTGCCACTACCCCTCAGGGGCTCTCTGGAAACACCATATATTTT.

This clonotype has more than one count but fewer than ten. The chain couples TRBV20-1 to TRBJ1-2; weak D call: TRBD1 (6 bases). The germline gives CDR1 DFQATT, CDR2 SNEGSKA (reference sequence). The CDR3 consists of 13 residues. V was trimmed by 6 bases and J by 4 bases, leaving 15 bases between them. The CDR3 sequence is CSARTGSSYGYTF. CDR3 nucleotides: TGCAGTGCGCGAACAGGGTCTAGCTATGGCTACACCTTC.

Many counts were recorded for this clonotype. This chain joins TRBV3-1 and TRBJ2-1; D gene uncertain. The CDR3 covers 13 residues. Per the germline V gene, CDR1 is LGHDT and CDR2 is YNNKEL (reference sequence). V was pared by 0 bases and J by 7 bases, with 7 bases between. The CDR3 sequence: CASSQDRANEQFF. CDR3 bases: TGTGCCAGCAGCCAAGATCGGGCGAATGAGCAGTTCTTC.

The chain has TRBV20-1 and TRBJ2-4; 14 bases match TRBD2. The length of the CDR3 is 17 residues. Germline V gene sequence: CDR1 DFQATT, CDR2 SNEGSKA (reference sequence). Germline trimming cut 2 bases from V and 5 bases from J; bases unmatched to any gene: 8. The CDR3 sequence: CSARPRLAGGPQNIQYF. As DNA, the CDR3 is TGCAGTGCTAGACCCCGACTAGCGGGAGGGCCCCAAAACATTCAGTACTTC.

The chain employs TRBV12-3 or TRBV12-4 and TRBJ2-2; 7 nucleotides match TRBD1. CDR3 length: 15 amino acids. The trim removed 7 bases at V and 4 bases at J, leaving 9 bases unmatched. The CDR3 reads CASKTGSSPTGELFF. The DNA for the CDR3 is TGTGCCAGCAAGACAGGGTCTAGTCCCACCGGGGAGCTGTTTTTT.

This clonotype appeared a few times. CDR3 in amino acids: CASSQVGGTGSRSYEQYF. The CDR3 coding sequence is TGCGCCAGCAGCCAAGTCGGTGGTACAGGGAGCCGATCCTACGAGCAGTACTTC. The rearrangement uses TRBV4-1 and TRBJ2-7, with D perhaps TRBD1 (6 bases). This CDR3 comprises 18 residues. Germline V gene sequence: CDR1 MGHRA, CDR2 YSYEKL. Trimming took off 1 base at V and 1 base at J, with 20 bases between the two ends.

The chain links TRBV19 to TRBJ2-2; 9 bases are a match to TRBD1. The ends lost 5 bases at V and 5 bases at J; junction bases unmatched: 15. The CDR3 runs to 18 residues. CDR1 and CDR2 from the germline V gene are LNHDA and SQIVND (reference sequence). CDR3 region: CASSPNGGYRGQTGELFF. The CDR3 DNA is TGTGCCAGTAGTCCAAATGGGGGATACAGGGGGCAAACCGGGGAGCTGTTTTTT.

The V call is TRBV3-1, the J call TRBJ2-7, with a possible D match to TRBD2 (5 bases). Trimming took off 2 bases at V and 13 bases at J, with 15 bases between the two ends. The V gene's germline CDR1 is LGHDT and CDR2 YNNKEL (reference sequence). This CDR3 spans 12 amino acids. The CDR3 here is CASSQRRTEKYF. As DNA, the CDR3 is TGTGCCAGCAGCCAAAGGAGGACCGAGAAATACTTC.

The V call is TRBV11-2, the J call TRBJ1-1; D unclear. This CDR3 is 14 amino acids long. CDR1 and CDR2 from the germline V gene are SGHAT and FQNNGV. Trimming pared 2 bases from V and 10 bases from J, leaving 17 bases between. DNA of the CDR3: TGTGCCAGCAGCTTATCCCCGACGGTTTCGGGAGCTTTCTTT. Translated, it gives CASSLSPTVSGAFF.

This clonotype was counted many times. V gene TRBV20-1 combines with J gene TRBJ1-2, with a possible D match to TRBD1 (5 bases). CDR1 DFQATT and CDR2 SNEGSKA come from the germline V gene (reference sequence). With 5 bases removed from V and 4 bases from J, the gap between germline ends came to 17 bases. The CDR3 is 14 residues long. CDR3 protein: CSARPGQIAYGYTF. CDR3 sequence (DNA): TGCAGTGCTCGTCCGGGGCAGATCGCCTATGGCTACACCTTC.

This clonotype appeared a few times. This sequence joins TRBV7-6 and TRBJ1-1; D not resolved. The CDR3 has 12 residues. Trimming removed 0 bases from V and 7 bases from J, with 6 bases in between. The germline CDR1 and CDR2 sequences are SGHVS and FNYEAQ. CDR3 nucleotide sequence: TGTGCCAGCAGCTTAGCAGGAGATGAAGCTTTCTTT. Protein product: CASSLAGDEAFF.

This clonotype was counted many times. The V gene is TRBV7-2, the J gene TRBJ2-7; tentatively, D is TRBD2 (6 bases). The length of the CDR3 is 15 residues. Between the trimmed V and J ends, which lost 5 bases and 4 bases, there was a span of 18 bases. CDR1 and CDR2 (germline): SGHTA, FQGNSA. This CDR3 reads CASSDSPRGTYEQYF. Here the CDR3 DNA reads TGTGCCAGCAGCGACAGCCCTCGCGGGACGTACGAGCAGTACTTC.

The table lists this clonotype with a few counts. V is TRBV20-1 and J is TRBJ2-1, with TRBD1 matching over 9 bases. CDR1 and CDR2 (germline): DFQATT, SNEGSKA (reference sequence). V trimming: 4 bases; J trimming: 1 base; junction bases outside the gene matches: 5. CDR3 size: 15 residues. DNA for the CDR3: TGCAGTGCTAATCCCGGGACAGGGTCCTACAATGAGCAGTTCTTC. This sequence encodes CSANPGTGSYNEQFF.

V and J are TRBV29-1 and TRBJ2-2; 7 bases agree with TRBD1. Trimming cost V 7 bases and J 0 bases; bases outside gene matches: 11. The CDR3 has 16 amino acids. Germline V lookup: CDR1 SQVTM, CDR2 ANQGSEA. The DNA of the CDR3 is TGCAGCGCAACCCAAACCGGGACAGCGAACACCGGGGAGCTGTTTTTT. It translates to CSATQTGTANTGELFF.

The chain links TRBV7-9 to TRBJ2-1; D may be TRBD2 (5 bases). The CDR3 spans 13 residues. Trimming shortened V by 5 bases and J by 4 bases, and 9 bases separated the two germline ends. Germline V lookup: CDR1 SEHNR, CDR2 FQNEAQ (reference sequence). This CDR3 is CASSHGLYNEQFF. As DNA, the CDR3 is TGTGCCAGCAGCCACGGACTGTACAATGAGCAGTTCTTC.

The chain couples TRBV10-3 to TRBJ1-4, with D maybe TRBD1 (6 bases). CDR1 is ENHRY and CDR2 is SYGVKD in the germline V gene. The CDR3 extends over 15 amino acids. With 5 bases removed from V and 3 bases from J, the gap between germline ends came to 13 bases. This CDR3 is CAISSQTGSNEKLFF. The CDR3 nucleotides read TGTGCCATCAGTTCCCAGACAGGATCTAATGAAAAACTGTTTTTT.

This clonotype was seen only a few times. CDR3 DNA: TGTGCCAGCAGTCCCTTCCCCGGGACAGGGAACTACGAGCAGTACTTC. This gives the protein CASSPFPGTGNYEQYF. The V call is TRBV6-2 or TRBV6-3, the J call TRBJ2-7, with 9 bases matching TRBD1. With 5 bases clipped from V and 3 bases from J, the junction kept 11 bases outside the gene matches. Germline V gives CDR1 MNHEY, CDR2 SVGEGT. There are 16 residues in the CDR3.

This clonotype was observed a handful of times. This chain uses TRBV6-2 or TRBV6-3 with TRBJ2-5; 7 positions match TRBD2. Germline values: CDR1 MNHEY, CDR2 SVGEGT. The V and J ends lost 6 bases and 5 bases, in that order; junction bases with no gene match: 9. CDR3 length equals 14 residues. The CDR3 sequence: CASRRGGSWETQYF. The CDR3 nucleotides read TGTGCCAGCAGGAGGGGAGGGTCCTGGGAGACCCAGTACTTC.

This clonotype was picked up a small number of times. V usage is TRBV4-3 and J usage is TRBJ2-2, with D possibly being TRBD1 (5 bases). The CDR3 is 15 residues long. Trimming pared 1 base from V and 4 bases from J, leaving 10 bases between. Germline V gene sequence: CDR1 LGHNA, CDR2 YSLEER. CDR3 in amino acids: CASSQGRVVTGELFF. The CDR3 region has the DNA TGCGCCAGCAGCCAAGGCAGGGTGGTCACCGGGGAGCTGTTTTTT.

The V gene is TRBV21-1, the J gene TRBJ1-4; the D call TRBD1 from the table was never checked on the DNA. TRBV21-1 is flagged as a pseudogene. CDR3 length: 15 residues. This CDR3 reads CASSSRTGYNEKLFF. The DNA of the CDR3 is TGTGCCAGCAGCTCCCGGACAGGGTATAATGAAAAACTGTTTTTT.

J is TRBJ2-1 and V is TRBV29-1; D possibly corresponds to TRBD2 (5 bases). This CDR3 is 12 amino acids long. Trimming left V 7 bases short and J 7 bases short, with 14 bases between. CDR1 and CDR2 from the germline V gene are SQVTM and ANQGSEA. The CDR3 DNA follows: TGCAGCGGTGGACGGGGTCGGAATGAGCAGTTCTTC. This sequence encodes CSGGRGRNEQFF.

This chain joins TRBV12-3 or TRBV12-4 and TRBJ1-1, with D possibly matching TRBD1 (5 bases). Trimming took off 8 bases at V and 0 bases at J, with 10 bases between the two ends. The CDR3 spans 13 residues. CDR3 nucleotides: TGTGCCAGCGGAGGGGCCATGAACACTGAAGCTTTCTTT. Its protein product is CASGGAMNTEAFF.

There are a few counts of this clonotype. This CDR3 reads CATGRGGSQETQYF. The CDR3 DNA sequence: TGTGCCACAGGAAGGGGGGGCTCACAAGAGACCCAGTACTTC. V is TRBV7-9 and J is TRBJ2-5, with a possible D match to TRBD2 (7 bases). The germline V gene has CDR1 SEHNR and CDR2 FQNEAQ (reference sequence). Trimming cost V 10 bases and J 2 bases, with 17 bases left between them. This CDR3 is built from 14 residues. Full variable domain (remainder filled in from reference TRBV7-9 and TRBJ2-5): DTGVSQNPRHKITKRGQNVTFRCDPISEHNRLYWYRQTLGQGPEFLTYFQNEAQLEKSRLLSDRFSAERPKGSFSTLEIQRTEQGDSAMYLCATGRGGSQETQYFGPGTRLLVL.

In its sample, this clonotype was seen a few times. The chain couples TRBV7-2 to TRBJ1-2; a possible D gene is TRBD1 (5 bases). V lost 5 bases to trimming and J lost 8 bases, with 18 bases between them. The CDR3 has 14 residues. The germline V gene has CDR1 SGHTA and CDR2 FQGNSA. CDR3 DNA: TGTGCCAGCAGCCGGGACCAGGCTGGGCCCGGCTACACCTTC. As protein: CASSRDQAGPGYTF.

This clonotype was observed many times. The rearrangement joins TRBV4-3 to TRBJ2-2; D gene unclear. The CDR3 runs to 15 residues. V was clipped by 0 bases and J by 4 bases, with 9 bases between them. CDR1 and CDR2 (germline): LGHNA, YSLEER. The CDR3 reads CASSQDNRPTGELFF. In nucleotides, the CDR3 is TGCGCCAGCAGCCAAGATAACAGACCCACCGGGGAGCTGTTTTTT.

Only one count was recorded for this clonotype. V is TRBV18 and J is TRBJ1-1, with TRBD1 as a possible D gene (5 bases). The CDR3 is 14 amino acids. The germline V gene has CDR1 KGHSH and CDR2 LQKENI. V was clipped by 0 bases and J by 4 bases, with 9 bases between them. CDR3 sequence (DNA): TGTGCCAGCTCACCACCGACCGGGGGCACTGAAGCTTTCTTT. Residues: CASSPPTGGTEAFF. Together with reference TRBV18 and TRBJ1-1, the CDR3 gives the full variable domain: NAGVMQNPRHLVRRRGQEARLRCSPMKGHSHVYWYRQLPEEGLKFMVYLQKENIIDESGMPKERFSAEFPKEGPSILRIQQVVRGDSAAYFCASSPPTGGTEAFFGQGTRLTVV.

This clonotype was detected only a few times. V is TRBV5-1 and J is TRBJ2-2, with TRBD2 matching over 10 bases. Unmatched junction bases numbered 12, after V lost 4 bases and J lost 3 bases. The CDR3 is 18 amino acids. The V gene's germline CDR1 is SGHRS and CDR2 YFSETQ. CDR3: CASSPLPLAGVDTGELFF. The CDR3 DNA is TGCGCCAGCAGCCCTCTCCCCCTAGCGGGAGTTGACACCGGGGAGCTGTTTTTT.